These 27 T cell receptor beta chains originate from one sample sequenced in a study of multiple sclerosis patients with progressive multifocal leukoencephalopathy. Time point specified: five to six months of natalizumab therapy. The protocol was immunoSEQ multiplex PCR, while the TCRdb copy is restricted to in-frame clones and leaves out a portion. The sample includes 29,000 or so clones, about 90% seen only once; the top ten take about 1.6%. Sample: PBMCs, taken from a patient treated with natalizumab. These TCRs come from a human donor with multiple sclerosis.

V gene TRBV27 combines with J gene TRBJ2-5, with 9 bases identical to TRBD2. J gave up 5 bases and V 2 bases, and 3 bases lay outside the gene matches. Germline CDR1 is MNHEY and CDR2 is SMNVEV (reference sequence). This CDR3 has 14 residues. CDR3 sequence: CASSLAGGVETQYF. Here the CDR3 DNA reads TGTGCCAGCAGTTTAGCGGGAGGGGTCGAGACCCAGTACTTC.

The rearrangement uses TRBV6-4 and TRBJ2-1; unclear D gene. The germline gives CDR1 MRHNA, CDR2 SNTAGT. This CDR3 is built from 14 residues. V lost 4 bases and J lost 4, with 11 bases in between. CDR3 amino acids: CASSAHSDYNEQFF. CDR3 sequence (DNA): TGTGCCAGCAGTGCTCACTCTGATTACAATGAGCAGTTCTTC.

J is TRBJ2-1 and V is TRBV4-1; 7 bases align to TRBD2. J was trimmed by 2 bases and V by 4 bases; bases with no gene match: 5. CDR1 is MGHRA and CDR2 is YSYEKL in the germline V gene. The CDR3 covers 15 residues. The CDR3: CASSRPSGTYNEQFF. CDR3 nucleotide sequence: TGCGCCAGCAGCCGGCCTAGCGGAACCTACAATGAGCAGTTCTTC.

The V gene is TRBV25-1, the J gene TRBJ2-1, with 9 bases matching TRBD2. The CDR3 is 15 amino acids. Unmatched junction bases numbered 4, after V lost 6 bases and J lost 1 base. Per germline, CDR1 MGHDK and CDR2 SYGVNS. CDR3 bases: TGTGCCAGCAGGGACAGCGGGAGGTCCTACAATGAGCAGTTCTTC. Translating it yields CASRDSGRSYNEQFF.

The CDR3 is CASSFWPTGGGGYTF. CDR3 DNA sequence: TGTGCCAGCAGTTTTTGGCCTACCGGGGGCGGCGGCTACACCTTC. The chain uses TRBV28 and TRBJ1-2; D is perhaps TRBD1 (6 bases). The CDR3 runs to 15 residues. The V end was cut by 3 bases, the J end by 8 bases, with 19 bases between. Germline assignment: CDR1 MDHEN and CDR2 SYDVKM.

The chain is built from TRBV19 and TRBJ1-1; possible D gene TRBD1, 5 bases. V was shortened by 6 bases and J by 1 base, with 15 bases between the two germline ends. Germline-derived CDR1 and CDR2 are LNHDA and SQIVND (reference sequence). This CDR3 has 15 residues. The CDR3 reads CASRLRQQTNTEAFF. In nucleotides, the CDR3 is TGTGCCAGTAGATTAAGACAGCAAACGAACACTGAAGCTTTCTTT. Complete variable domain (other parts from reference TRBV19 and TRBJ1-1): DGGITQSPKYLFRKEGQNVTLSCEQNLNHDAMYWYRQDPGQGLRLIYYSQIVNDFQKGDIAEGYSVSREKKESFPLTVTSAQKNPTAFYLCASRLRQQTNTEAFFGQGTRLTVV.

V is TRBV4-1 and J is TRBJ2-5, with D perhaps matching TRBD1 (6 bases). V lost 1 base, J lost 4 bases, and 10 bases lay in between. Germline V gene data show CDR1 as MGHRA and CDR2 as YSYEKL. This CDR3 contains 14 residues. CDR3 protein: CASSQGTVGETQYF. The CDR3 coding sequence is TGCGCCAGCAGCCAAGGGACAGTTGGAGAGACCCAGTACTTC.

There are a few counts of this clone. V gene TRBV5-6 combines with J gene TRBJ2-2; 7 positions match TRBD2. The CDR3 has 15 residues. Per the germline V gene, CDR1 is SGHDT and CDR2 is YYEEEE. Trimming removed 2 bases from V and 1 base from J; junction bases left unmatched: 2. This CDR3 is CASSLLALNTGELFF. The DNA for the CDR3 is TGTGCCAGCAGCTTACTAGCGCTGAACACCGGGGAGCTGTTTTTT.

The rearrangement links TRBV29-1 to TRBJ2-3; D is ambiguous. Per the germline V gene, CDR1 is SQVTM and CDR2 is ANQGSEA. The CDR3 has 12 amino acids. Trimming stripped 6 bases from V and 3 bases from J, with 10 bases between. Here the CDR3 reads CSVPSGTDTQYF. The CDR3 DNA reads as TGCAGCGTCCCAAGTGGAACAGATACGCAGTATTTT.

The chain employs TRBV20-1 and TRBJ1-2; D is undetermined. The CDR3 is 8 amino acids. Trimming stripped 7 bases from V and 5 bases from J, with 2 bases between. Germline V gene data show CDR1 as DFQATT and CDR2 as SNEGSKA (reference sequence). CDR3 sequence reads: CSGYGYTF. The CDR3 DNA reads as TGCAGTGGATATGGCTACACCTTC.

The rearrangement links TRBV30 to TRBJ1-6; D remains unclear. Germline CDR1 is GTSNPN and CDR2 is SVGIG (reference sequence). V shed 3 bases and J shed 0 bases, with 6 bases lying between them. This CDR3 has 14 residues. The CDR3 DNA reads as TGTGCCTGGAGGGTGAGCTCCTATAATTCACCCCTCCACTTT. Translated: CAWRVSSYNSPLHF.

The chain links TRBV2 to TRBJ2-5; D is possibly TRBD1 (5 bases). The J call could be wrong; TRBJ2-7 is a better fit for the DNA end. The CDR3 runs to 12 residues. Germline lookup yields CDR1 SNHLY and CDR2 FYNNEI. CDR3 protein: CASRGHPYEQYF. The CDR3 region has the DNA TGTGCCAGCCGTGGACACCCCTACGAGCAGTACTTC.

The chain recombines TRBV7-9 with TRBJ2-2; 8 bases are a match to TRBD2. V dropped 3 bases and J dropped 4; count of bases not matched to a gene: 4. Germline V gene lookup returns CDR1 SEHNR and CDR2 FQNEAQ (reference sequence). The CDR3 contains 15 residues. The CDR3 reads CASSFRGRPTGELFF. CDR3 sequence (DNA): TGTGCCAGCAGCTTCCGCGGGAGGCCCACCGGGGAGCTGTTTTTT.

The chain carries TRBV7-6 and TRBJ1-2; TRBD1 is a possible D gene (6 bases). V was pared by 5 bases and J by 8 bases, with 21 bases between. Germline V CDR1 and CDR2: SGHVS, FNYEAQ. This CDR3 is 15 amino acids long. The CDR3 DNA sequence: TGTGCCAGCAGCCCCCGGGACCGGGGGCCGGCGGGCTACACCTTC. It is translated as CASSPRDRGPAGYTF.

This clone was seen only once. The chain recombines TRBV5-1 with TRBJ2-3; D is unresolved. There are 13 residues in the CDR3. Deletions cut 0 bases from V and 4 bases from J, with 6 bases between. Germline CDR1 is SGHRS and CDR2 is YFSETQ. In DNA, the CDR3 is TGCGCCAGCAGCTTGGTGTCCGCAGATACGCAGTATTTT. It codes for CASSLVSADTQYF.

The rearrangement joins TRBV6-6 to TRBJ1-5, with a weak D call TRBD1 (6 bases). Germline CDR1 MNHNY, CDR2 SVGAGI (reference sequence). The V and J ends lost 4 bases and 3 bases respectively, with 13 bases between them. The CDR3 is made up of 15 amino acids. CDR3 DNA sequence: TGTGCCAGCAGTTTAACGGACAGTGCCAATCAGCCCCAGCATTTT. Protein sequence: CASSLTDSANQPQHF.

This sequence joins TRBV21-1 and TRBJ2-4. TRBV21-1 counts as a pseudogene. CDR3 size: 16 residues. CDR3 in amino acids: CASSRPGARRSHIQYF. In DNA form, the CDR3 reads TGTGCCAGCAGCAGACCGGGGGCTCGGCGCTCTCACATTCAGTACTTC.

V and J are TRBV7-6 and TRBJ2-7; 7 nucleotides match TRBD1. CDR1 and CDR2 from the germline V gene are SGHVS and FNYEAQ. This CDR3 region has 14 residues. The J segment lost 2 bases and the V segment lost 1 base, leaving 2 bases of the junction unmatched. The CDR3: CASSLDRGPYEQYF. Written as DNA, the CDR3 is TGTGCCAGCAGCTTAGACAGGGGTCCCTACGAGCAGTACTTC.

The J gene is TRBJ1-4, the V gene TRBV11-2; D unclear. CDR3 length: 14 amino acids. CDR1 and CDR2 (germline): SGHAT, FQNNGV. V was pared by 1 base and J by 8 bases, with 11 bases between. The DNA for the CDR3 is TGTGCCAGCAGCTTAGTGTCGGGGAGCGAAAAACTGTTTTTT. This sequence encodes CASSLVSGSEKLFF.

This clone was counted between two and nine times. The chain links TRBV18 to TRBJ1-4; TRBD1 might be the D (5 bases). The CDR3 runs 16 residues. V lost 0 bases, J lost 4 bases, and 12 bases lay in between. CDR1 and CDR2 from the germline V gene are KGHSH and LQKENI. CDR3 sequence: CASSPPRREGNEKLFF. DNA of the CDR3: TGTGCCAGCTCACCACCCCGCAGGGAGGGTAATGAAAAACTGTTTTTT.

The gene calls are TRBV25-1 and TRBJ1-5, with TRBD1 matching over 8 bases. Germline CDR1 is MGHDK and CDR2 is SYGVNS. V shed 8 bases, J shed 6 bases, and the junction held 9 bases outside the gene matches. This CDR3 is 14 amino acids long. CDR3 bases: TGTGCCAGCGAAGGACAGGGTGAGGGTCAGCCCCAGCATTTT. Translated, it gives CASEGQGEGQPQHF.

V and J are TRBV28 and TRBJ1-1; 8 bases align to TRBD1. The CDR3 spans 14 residues. Per the germline V gene, CDR1 is MDHEN and CDR2 is SYDVKM. V gave up 2 bases and J gave up 4 bases; unmatched junction bases: 3. The CDR3 DNA is TGTGCCAGCAGTTTAGGGCAGGGGGCCACTGAAGCTTTCTTT. Its translation is CASSLGQGATEAFF.

The chain uses TRBV28 and TRBJ2-1; D is perhaps TRBD1 or TRBD2 (5 bases each). Germline CDR1 MDHEN, CDR2 SYDVKM. The V gene lost 4 bases and the J gene lost 6 bases, with 16 bases spanning the gap. This CDR3 comprises 15 residues. The CDR3: CASSSSRDGGNEQFF. CDR3 in DNA: TGTGCCAGCAGTTCGAGCAGGGATGGAGGCAATGAGCAGTTCTTC.

This chain links TRBV19 with TRBJ2-3; D uncertain. V was clipped by 2 bases and J by 5 bases, with 14 bases between them. Looked up from germline, CDR1 is LNHDA and CDR2 is SQIVND (reference sequence). The CDR3 covers 15 residues. The CDR3 sequence: CASSIRPGGVDTQYF. CDR3 sequence (DNA): TGTGCCAGTAGTATAAGACCGGGTGGGGTAGATACGCAGTATTTT.

The CDR3 here is CASSRAKGQGPNEQFF. The CDR3 DNA is TGCGCCAGCAGCCGCGCCAAAGGGCAGGGCCCCAATGAGCAGTTCTTC. This chain connects TRBV4-3 to TRBJ2-1; perhaps TRBD1 as D (5 bases). CDR1 is LGHNA, CDR2 YSLEER, per germline. Trimming removed 4 bases from V and 6 bases from J, with 19 bases in between. The length of the CDR3 is 16 residues.

This clone was counted a single time. The chain combines TRBV5-6 with TRBJ1-2; 7 bases fit TRBD1. V lost 4 bases, J lost 4 bases, and 7 bases stayed unmatched. From germline, CDR1 is SGHDT and CDR2 YYEEEE. The CDR3 spans 14 residues. CDR3 protein: CASSVGQPAYGYTF. The CDR3 nucleotides are TGTGCCAGCAGCGTGGGACAGCCAGCCTATGGCTACACCTTC.

The chain joins TRBV27 to TRBJ1-2, with D possibly matching TRBD1 (6 bases). CDR3 length: 15 residues. Germline lookup yields CDR1 MNHEY and CDR2 SMNVEV (reference sequence). With 1 base removed from V and 6 bases from J, the gap between germline ends came to 15 bases. The CDR3, as DNA: TGTGCCAGCAGTTTATTGGGGGGCGCAGGGGATGGCTACACCTTC. It is translated as CASSLLGGAGDGYTF.